This T cell receptor beta chain appears in the sequencing data of a study of T cell responses to AZD1222 COVID-19 vaccine. The CDR3 loop spans 16 amino acids. On this clone: Its antigen is unidentified.

Study results and caveats: Repertoire sampling was restricted to post-peak T cell response timepoints.

The protocol was immunoSEQ multiplex PCR, while the TCRdb copy is restricted to in-frame clones and leaves out a portion. The table lists about 190,000 clones, around 90% of them singletons. The clonotype originates from an adult in good health. The V and J genes are TRBV21-1 and TRBJ1-2. TRBV21-1 is a pseudogene locus. The sample here was peripheral blood, taken on day 0 of AZD1222 vaccination. The CDR3 spells CASSNGRTEANYGYTF. CDR3 in DNA: TGTGCCAGCAGCAACGGCAGGACTGAAGCTAACTATGGCTACACCTTC.